Below, 9 T cell receptor beta chains from the same sample are listed, as sequenced in a study of tissue T cells after allogeneic stem cell transplantation. The time point is: mouse harvest day 7 after allogeneic transplant. The graft held 10^6 splenic CD5+ T cells and 10^7 T-cell-depleted bone marrow cells. The assay was immunoSEQ multiplex PCR, and TCRdb's table has in-frame clones only and misses some. The profile shows over 8,000 clones, roughly 45% of them singletons. The sample consisted of skin. The receptors originated from a female BALB/c mouse given C57BL/6 T cells with graft-versus-host disease after an allogeneic hematopoietic cell transplant.

A note on this clone: Gene labels here are mouse ones. Read coverage stops 1 residue before the CDR3 terminus; the germline J gene supplies the remainder. This rearrangement joins TRBV31 to TRBJ2-3, with D tentatively TRBD2 (7 bases). The CDR3 extends over 14 amino acids. Germline CDR1 is GKSSPN and CDR2 is SITVG. Trimming stripped 0 bases from V and 1 base from J, with 8 bases between. CDR3 amino acids: CAWSLGGRAETLYF. The DNA read from the CDR3 is TGTGCCTGGAGTCTTGGGGGGCGTGCAGAAACGCTGTAT.

This clone appeared a single time. The listed genes are named as in mouse. The read ends 1 residue early relative to the CDR3; the germline J gene fills the gap. This chain uses TRBV26 with TRBJ2-4; 10 nucleotides agree with TRBD1. This CDR3 is built from 15 residues. J gave up 0 bases and V 5 bases, and 2 bases lay outside the gene matches. Germline CDR1 KGHPV, CDR2 FQNQEV (reference sequence). The CDR3 loop is CASSGDRGSQNTLYF. The covered CDR3 bases are TGTGCCAGCAGTGGGGACAGGGGTAGTCAAAACACCTTGTAC.

Regarding this clone: Gene labels here are mouse ones. The CDR3 extends 1 residue past the end of the read, so its final part is completed from the germline J gene. The chain carries TRBV16 and TRBJ2-5, with D possibly TRBD2 on 6 matching bases. Germline-derived CDR1 and CDR2 are SGHSA and FRNQAP. Trimming took 4 bases from V and 1 from J, leaving 6 bases between them. CDR3 length equals 13 residues. Incomplete CDR3 DNA: TGTGCAAGCAGCTGGGGGGACCAAGACACCCAGTAC. Its translation is CASSWGDQDTQY. The entire CDR3 sequence reads CASSWGDQDTQYF.

Note on this clone: These gene names are mouse names. Read data end 1 residue before the CDR3 end; the end is taken from the germline J gene. J is TRBJ2-7 and V is TRBV15; 7 nucleotides match TRBD2. The germline V gene has CDR1 SGHND and CDR2 FRSKSL. With 6 bases clipped from V and 3 bases from J, the junction kept 8 bases outside the gene matches. This CDR3 region has 14 residues. CDR3 DNA, as far as it was read: TGTGCCAGCAGCCCAATCCGGGGGGGCTATGAACAGTAC. This translates into CASSPIRGGYEQY. Given in full, the CDR3 is CASSPIRGGYEQYF.

This clone turned up a few times. Germline and genes: mouse. The DNA ends 1 residue before the CDR3 does, and the rest of the CDR3 is filled in from the germline J gene. The chain links TRBV15 to TRBJ2-2; 8 nucleotides match TRBD1. The CDR3 is 15 residues long. Trimming took 5 bases from V and 2 from J; bases not matched to a gene: 4. Germline-derived CDR1 and CDR2 are SGHND and FRSKSL. The DNA read from the CDR3 is TGTGCCAGCAGTCCACAGGGGGTCAACACCGGGCAGCTCTAC. Translation: CASSPQGVNTGQLY. The whole CDR3 protein reads CASSPQGVNTGQLYF.

This clone is medium-sized (0.01 to 0.1%). All gene names here are mouse names. The read ends 1 residue early relative to the CDR3; the germline J gene fills the gap. V and J are TRBV13-3 and TRBJ1-2; 8 nucleotides align to TRBD1. Germline loops: CDR1 NNHDY, CDR2 SYVADS. The CDR3 sequence is 14 residues long. The trim removed 5 bases at V and 0 bases at J, leaving 3 bases unmatched. The CDR3 bases that were read are TGTGCCAGCAGCGCGACAGGGGCAAACTCCGACTACACC. It codes for CASSATGANSDYT. The entire CDR3 sequence reads CASSATGANSDYTF.

Concerning this clone itself: The gene names here belong to mouse. The CDR3 is cut off 1 residue early in the read; its end comes from the germline J gene. The gene calls are TRBV3 and TRBJ2-5; maybe TRBD2 (7 bases). Trimming stripped 3 bases from V and 8 bases from J, with 18 bases between. The CDR3 spans 15 residues. Germline assignment: CDR1 SNHLY and CDR2 FYNGKV (reference sequence). CDR3 residues: CASSFNRGARGTQYF. The covered CDR3 bases are TGTGCCAGCAGCTTTAATCGGGGGGCGCGAGGCACCCAGTAC.

In the case of this clone: Mouse gene names apply. The DNA ends 1 residue before the CDR3 does, and the rest of the CDR3 is filled in from the germline J gene. V is TRBV26 and J is TRBJ2-2, with a weak D call TRBD1 (5 bases). Germline-derived CDR1 and CDR2 are KGHPV and FQNQEV (reference sequence). CDR3 length: 15 amino acids. Trimming took 0 bases from V and 3 from J, leaving 8 bases between them. The CDR3 spells CASSLSRADTGQLYF. The CDR3 bases that were read are TGTGCCAGCAGTCTGTCCAGGGCAGACACCGGGCAGCTCTAC.

A remark on this clone: Gene names and germline refer to mouse. Coverage ceases 1 residue before the CDR3 finishes, and the germline J gene fills in the end. The chain joins TRBV24 to TRBJ1-2; weak D call: TRBD1 (6 bases). In germline, CDR1 is KGHTA, CDR2 FRNEEI. This CDR3 region has 15 residues. Between the trimmed V and J ends, which lost 1 base and 0 bases, there was a span of 9 bases. Partial CDR3 DNA: TGTGCCAGCAGTCTGTGTGGACAGCCAAACTCCGACTACACC. Translation gives CASSLCGQPNSDYT. The CDR3 in full is CASSLCGQPNSDYTF.